The 21 T cell receptor beta chains given below trace back to one sample, sequenced in a study of blood T cell repertoires in COVID-19. Assay used: immunoSEQ multiplex PCR; TCRdb lists only in-frame clones, some missing. Among over 200,000 clones, over 80% were seen once, and the ten largest hold 2.6%. Input material: peripheral blood. The receptors shown here come from a woman in her 70s with active or convalescent COVID-19.

The genes are TRBV7-2 and TRBJ2-7; 7 bases map to TRBD2. CDR3 length: 16 amino acids. Losses at the gene ends were 5 bases for V and 0 bases for J; bases not matched to a gene: 10. The germline V gene encodes CDR1 SGHTA and CDR2 FQGNSA. CDR3: CASSTSGGVSSYEQYF. The CDR3 bases are TGTGCCAGCAGCACCTCTGGGGGGGTGAGCTCCTACGAGCAGTACTTC.

CDR3 DNA: TGTGCCAGCAGAGGGGTGATTAACTATGGCTACACCTTC. Its translation: CASRGVINYGYTF. This chain connects TRBV12-3 or TRBV12-4 to TRBJ1-2; a possible D gene is TRBD1 (5 bases). This CDR3 is built from 13 residues. Trimming shortened V by 6 bases and J by 1 base, and 9 bases separated the two germline ends.

This clone was seen only a few times. The rearrangement links TRBV30 to TRBJ1-2; D might be TRBD1 (6 bases). Germline CDR1 GTSNPN, CDR2 SVGIG (reference sequence). Trimming shortened V by 4 bases and J by 7 bases, and 19 bases separated the two germline ends. This CDR3 comprises 14 residues. The DNA of the CDR3 is TGTGCCTGGAAGTACAGGGAGGGAGCGGGTGGCTACACCTTC. This codes for CAWKYREGAGGYTF.

Comments on this clone: One end of the junction does not line up with germline, which may come from a read error. The V call is TRBV7-2, the J call TRBJ2-7, with TRBD2 as a possible D gene (6 bases). CDR1 is SGHTA and CDR2 is FQGNSA in the germline V gene. The length of the CDR3 is 13 residues. The CDR3 region has the DNA TGTGCCAGCAGCCTAGCGTACTCCTACGAGCAGTACTTC. Translation: CASSLAYSYEQYF.

This chain uses TRBV3-1 (or the pseudogene TRBV3-2) with TRBJ2-1; tentative D call: TRBD2 (5 bases). Per germline, CDR1 LGHDT and CDR2 YNNKEL (reference sequence). The ends were cut back, 1 base at V and 10 bases at J, with 8 bases in the middle. The length of the CDR3 is 12 residues. The CDR3 nucleotides are TGTGCCAGCAGCCAAGGGACTGGAGAGCAGTTCTTC. Translated: CASSQGTGEQFF.

This chain connects TRBV25-1 to TRBJ2-1; 7 bases line up with TRBD1. The CDR3 runs 17 residues. V shed 2 bases and J 5 bases; nucleotides not matched to a gene: 12. CDR1 MGHDK and CDR2 SYGVNS come from the germline V gene. This chain's CDR3 is CASSEVTGAPSNNEQFF. The CDR3 bases are TGTGCCAGCAGTGAAGTCACAGGGGCCCCCTCTAACAATGAGCAGTTCTTC.

The chain is built from TRBV6-2 or TRBV6-3 and TRBJ2-5, with D perhaps TRBD2 (5 bases). With 0 bases removed from V and 5 bases from J, the gap between germline ends came to 19 bases. Germline assignment: CDR1 MNHEY and CDR2 SVGEGT. CDR3 size: 17 residues. CDR3 sequence reads: CASSYSSRVAPSETQYF. DNA of the CDR3: TGTGCCAGCAGTTACTCTTCGAGGGTAGCCCCCTCCGAGACCCAGTACTTC.

This clone was counted a single time. The gene calls are TRBV10-3 and TRBJ2-1; 8 bases are shared with TRBD1. The CDR3 covers 14 residues. Per the germline V gene, CDR1 is ENHRY and CDR2 is SYGVKD. V shed 1 base and J 6 bases; nucleotides not matched to a gene: 2. The CDR3 sequence is CAISEYDRGNEQFF. The CDR3 nucleotides are TGTGCCATCAGTGAGTACGACAGGGGCAATGAGCAGTTCTTC.

This clone appeared once. The chain joins TRBV2 to TRBJ1-4; 7 nucleotides align to TRBD1. CDR1 SNHLY and CDR2 FYNNEI come from the germline V gene. There are 13 residues in the CDR3. J was trimmed by 3 bases and V by 8 bases; bases with no gene match: 3. The chain's CDR3 is CASLQGPNEKLFF. The CDR3 DNA follows: TGTGCCAGCTTACAGGGGCCTAATGAAAAACTGTTTTTT.

J is TRBJ1-2 and V is TRBV12-5; 7 bases are shared with TRBD1. V trimming: 3 bases; J trimming: 5 bases; junction bases outside the gene matches: 9. CDR1 and CDR2 from the germline V gene are LGHNT and FRNRAP. This CDR3 region has 15 residues. CDR3 loop: CASGLVRGRYYGYTF. The CDR3 region has the DNA TGTGCTAGTGGTTTAGTGAGGGGGCGTTATTATGGCTACACCTTC.

V usage is TRBV5-1 and J usage is TRBJ2-3; D unresolved. CDR1 SGHRS and CDR2 YFSETQ come from the germline V gene. This CDR3 is built from 13 residues. The V end was cut by 1 base, the J end by 4 bases, with 7 bases between. The CDR3 region is CASSLNRADTQYF. In nucleotides, the CDR3 is TGCGCCAGCAGCTTGAACAGAGCAGATACGCAGTATTTT.

The chain has TRBV9 and TRBJ2-1, with D perhaps matching TRBD1 (5 bases). Trimming took 5 bases from V and 9 from J, leaving 18 bases between them. The CDR3 covers 14 residues. Germline V gene data show CDR1 as SGDLS and CDR2 as YYNGEE. CDR3 in amino acids: CASSAVRTGVEQFF. As DNA, the CDR3 is TGTGCCAGCAGTGCCGTCCGTACAGGCGTTGAGCAGTTCTTC.

The chain is built from TRBV3-1 (or the pseudogene TRBV3-2) and TRBJ1-1; D is perhaps TRBD1 (5 bases). Trimming cost V 1 base and J 2 bases, with 14 bases left between them. This CDR3 spans 16 amino acids. Germline V gene sequence: CDR1 LGHDT, CDR2 YNNKEL (reference sequence). DNA for the CDR3: TGTGCCAGCAGCCAAGTTTCGGGGGAGGTAAACACTGAAGCTTTCTTT. The encoded protein is CASSQVSGEVNTEAFF.

This chain joins TRBV6-2 or TRBV6-3 and TRBJ2-3, with 8 bases identical to TRBD2. CDR3 size: 17 residues. Germline loops: CDR1 MNHEY, CDR2 SVGEGT. V lost 6 bases and J lost 1; bases outside the gene matches: 12. The CDR3 region is CASSSGPGLEGTDTQYF. Here the CDR3 DNA reads TGTGCCAGCAGCTCAGGACCGGGACTAGAAGGCACAGATACGCAGTATTTT.

The rearrangement uses TRBV5-1 and TRBJ1-4; D unclear. The CDR3 has 13 amino acids. The germline V gene has CDR1 SGHRS and CDR2 YFSETQ. With 1 base removed from V and 8 bases from J, the gap between germline ends came to 9 bases. CDR3 sequence: CASSLFVPEKLFF. The CDR3, as DNA: TGCGCCAGCAGCTTGTTTGTCCCGGAAAAACTGTTTTTT. The entire variable domain, with the rest obtained from reference TRBV5-1 and TRBJ1-4, is as follows: KAGVTQTPRYLIKTRGQQVTLSCSPISGHRSVSWYQQTPGQGLQFLFEYFSETQRNKGNFPGRFSGRQFSNSRSEMNVSTLELGDSALYLCASSLFVPEKLFFGSGTQLSVL.

The rearrangement links TRBV5-1 to TRBJ2-5; TRBD2 might be the D (7 bases). Trimming removed 3 bases from V and 3 bases from J, with 15 bases in between. Per germline, CDR1 SGHRS and CDR2 YFSETQ. CDR3 size: 15 residues. DNA for the CDR3: TGCGCCAGCAGCTGGCGCGGGGGCAGAGAAGAGACCCAGTACTTC. It specifies CASSWRGGREETQYF.

This chain joins TRBV5-1 and TRBJ2-3; TRBD2 aligns across 8 bases. The V segment lost 0 bases and the J segment 1 base; nucleotides outside the gene matches: 1. CDR1 and CDR2 from the germline V gene are SGHRS and YFSETQ. The CDR3 covers 15 residues. The CDR3 region is CASSLELAGTDTQYF. CDR3 nucleotides: TGCGCCAGCAGCTTGGAACTAGCGGGCACAGATACGCAGTATTTT.

The chain is built from TRBV28 and TRBJ2-1, with a possible D match to TRBD2 (6 bases). Germline lookup yields CDR1 MDHEN and CDR2 SYDVKM. Trimming pared 4 bases from V and 0 bases from J, leaving 10 bases between. The CDR3 covers 15 residues. CDR3 sequence (DNA): TGTGCCAGCAGTTCCGGGAGTGGCTCCTACAATGAGCAGTTCTTC. Its protein product is CASSSGSGSYNEQFF.

The V and J genes are TRBV7-9 and TRBJ2-1; 9 bases line up with TRBD1. The CDR3 consists of 16 residues. Per germline, CDR1 SEHNR and CDR2 FQNEAQ (reference sequence). After removal of 5 bases from V and 6 bases from J, the junction contained 11 bases not matched to a gene. CDR3: CASSALRTGDSNEQFF. The DNA of the CDR3 is TGTGCCAGCAGCGCCCTCCGGACAGGGGATAGCAATGAGCAGTTCTTC.

V is TRBV4-1 and J is TRBJ1-1, with 9 bases that match TRBD1. Germline loops: CDR1 MGHRA, CDR2 YSYEKL. The CDR3 extends over 15 amino acids. V dropped 4 bases and J dropped 6; count of bases not matched to a gene: 9. The CDR3 DNA sequence: TGCGCCAGCAGCCCCACGGGACAGGGAGGTTCTGAAGCTTTCTTT. Its protein product is CASSPTGQGGSEAFF.

This clone was seen more than once but under ten times. This sequence joins TRBV4-3 and TRBJ1-3, with a possible D match to TRBD1 (5 bases). Germline V CDR1 and CDR2: LGHNA, YSLEER. Trimming stripped 1 base from V and 0 bases from J, with 13 bases between. The CDR3 has 17 residues. CDR3 DNA: TGCGCCAGCAGCCAAGCCCTATTACAGGTCTCTGGAAACACCATATATTTT. Its translation is CASSQALLQVSGNTIYF.